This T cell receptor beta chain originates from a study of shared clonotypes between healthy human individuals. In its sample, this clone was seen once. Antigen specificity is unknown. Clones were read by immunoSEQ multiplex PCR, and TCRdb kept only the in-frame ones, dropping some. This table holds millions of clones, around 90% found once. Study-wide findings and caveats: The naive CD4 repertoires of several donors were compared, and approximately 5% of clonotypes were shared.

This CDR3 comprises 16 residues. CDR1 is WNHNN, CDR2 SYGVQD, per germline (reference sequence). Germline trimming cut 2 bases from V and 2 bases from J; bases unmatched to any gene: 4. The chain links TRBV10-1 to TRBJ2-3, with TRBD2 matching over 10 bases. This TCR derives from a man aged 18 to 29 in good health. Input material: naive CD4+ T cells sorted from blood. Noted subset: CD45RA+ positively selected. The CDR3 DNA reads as TGCGCCAGCAGTGAGGGGAGCGGGAGGGCCACAGATACGCAGTATTTT. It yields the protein CASSEGSGRATDTQYF.